These T cell receptor beta chains were read from a single sample in a study of OX40 agonist ivuxolimab in advanced cancers. Profiling relied on immunoSEQ multiplex PCR, and the TCRdb table lists in-frame clones only, not all of them. This sample has about 100,000 clones, with about 88% found just once. The sample here was CD4+ or CD8+ T cells sorted from blood, taken in a trial of the OX40 agonist ivuxolimab. The source is an adult with an advanced solid tumor such as melanoma, head and neck, liver or kidney cancer. The CDR3 runs from the conserved cysteine through the conserved F or W. Each record gives: clone size, D gene, V gene, J gene, CDR3 protein, CDR3 DNA. The D gene is left open where the match is weak. A row's size may be missing; if present it is once, few, many or a size class.

-	-	TRBV27	TRBJ1-5	CASSPGGGRHQPQHF	TGTGCCAGCAGCCCTGGAGGGGGGCGTCATCAGCCCCAGCATTTT
once	-	TRBV5-1	TRBJ1-1	CASSLDRVKGTEAFF	TGCGCCAGCAGCTTGGACCGAGTCAAGGGCACTGAAGCTTTCTTT
once	TRBD1	TRBV18	TRBJ2-3	CASSPLLRQGRTDTQYF	TGTGCCAGCTCACCCCTTCTTAGACAGGGCCGTACTGATACGCAGTATTTT
once	TRBD2	TRBV4-1	TRBJ2-2	CASSLILLASGRDTGELFF	TGCGCCAGCAGCCTAATTCTATTGGCGAGCGGGAGAGACACCGGGGAGCTGTTTTTT
-	-	TRBV5-1	TRBJ1-1	CASIPSGGARTEAFF	TGCGCCAGCATCCCCAGCGGGGGGGCGCGTACTGAAGCTTTCTTT
few	TRBD1	TRBV18	TRBJ2-5	CASSPPDRVATQYF	TGTGCCAGCTCACCTCCAGACAGGGTTGCGACCCAGTACTTC
few	-	TRBV7-9	TRBJ1-1	CASSFGQTRAFF	TGTGCCAGCAGCTTCGGACAGACGAGGGCTTTCTTT
-	TRBD1	TRBV5-1	TRBJ2-7	CASSSDRGLSYEQYF	TGCGCCAGCAGTTCTGACAGGGGGCTTTCCTACGAGCAGTACTTC
-	TRBD1	TRBV11-2	TRBJ2-7	CASSGTGHEQYF	TGTGCCAGCAGCGGGACAGGGCACGAGCAGTACTTC
once	-	TRBV5-1	TRBJ1-2	CASSLNDLVYGYTF	TGCGCCAGCAGCTTGAATGATTTGGTCTATGGCTACACCTTC
-	TRBD2	TRBV19	TRBJ2-3	CASRKRAGGPYTQYF	TGTGCCAGTAGGAAAAGAGCGGGAGGGCCGTATACGCAGTATTTT
-	TRBD2	TRBV19	TRBJ2-1	CASSTSGRGYNEQFF	TGTGCCAGTAGTACTAGCGGGCGAGGATACAATGAGCAGTTCTTC
-	-	TRBV5-1	TRBJ2-2	CASTTGFWNTGELFF	TGCGCCAGCACAACAGGGTTTTGGAACACCGGGGAGCTGTTTTTT
-	-	TRBV5-1	TRBJ2-3	CASSTEQGRSTDTQYF	TGCGCCAGCAGCACCGAACAGGGGAGGAGCACAGATACGCAGTATTTT
-	-	TRBV4-1	TRBJ1-5	CASSHRQNQPQHF	TGCGCCAGCAGCCACAGACAGAATCAGCCCCAGCATTTT
once	-	TRBV6-1	TRBJ1-1	CASSERGWAEAFF	TGTGCCAGCAGTGAACGGGGGTGGGCTGAAGCTTTCTTT
once	-	TRBV7-7	TRBJ2-1	CASSLGQYNEQFF	TGTGCCAGCAGCTTAGGACAGTACAATGAGCAGTTCTTC
once	-	TRBV27	TRBJ2-3	CASSLGAGGDTQYF	TGTGCCAGCAGTTTAGGGGCGGGCGGTGATACGCAGTATTTT